This TCR beta chain was documented in a study of T cells in tuberculosis (dated by TCRdb to 2016 to 2019). Broadly, across the study: To characterize T cells specific for the mycobacterial lipid antigen glucose monomycolate (GMM), the study used CD1B tetramers together with high-throughput TCR immunosequencing. With approximately ten people per group, a South African clinical cohort compared IGRA-negative adolescents, IGRA-positive adolescents with latent tuberculosis, and adults with active tuberculosis. The study at large found these results: Clinical samples were selected based on which cryopreserved specimens were available, and the active tuberculosis cases were adults whereas the controls were adolescents. A classifier using the diverse GMM-specific repertoire reached 85% to 90% accuracy (AUROC about 0.91), compared with over 60% accuracy using GEM motif frequencies. Shorter CDR3-alpha lengths in active tuberculosis patients partly drove the smaller NN-distances, and the TCR-beta difference was not statistically significant. Smaller mean NN-distances to GMM-specific TCRs were observed in active tuberculosis TCR-alpha repertoires than in IGRA-negative controls, suggesting clonal expansion of GMM-specific TCRs.

The V end loses 4 bases and the J end loses 11 bases, and a stretch of 17 bases separates them. Taken from cysteine to phenylalanine, the CDR3 has 14 residues. Of the read, only the CDR3 DNA is kept; its 42 bases are in frame from base 1. Sequences SNHLY (CDR1) and FYNNEI (CDR2) are obtained from the germline V gene. At study entry, a tuberculin skin test and the QuantiFERON-TB GOLD In-Tube IGRA were used to screen adolescents for latent tuberculosis infection. Immunosequencing of unsorted cryopreserved PBMC covered, on average, around 96,000 T cells per clinical donor. Eleven high schools in the Worcester region of the Western Cape, South Africa, served as enrollment sites for adolescents aged 12 to 18 years. Roughly 10 M. tuberculosis-infected adolescents and some ten uninfected adolescents were selected, with the two groups matched for age and sex. Adolescent PBMC were isolated from freshly drawn heparinized blood by density centrifugation and cryopreserved.

The immunoSEQ multiplex PCR assay was used to generate TCR libraries, with TCR-beta and/or TCR-alpha/delta assays applied to each sample. The amplified TCR libraries were sequenced on the Illumina high-throughput platform. Regarding the original processing steps: Clustering and dimensionality reduction relied on pairwise TCRdist distances among GMM-specific receptors from T cells that were either sorted ex vivo or expanded in vitro. Each clinical repertoire received a mean NN-distance score, defined as the average TCRdist to the nearest 10% of tetramer-positive reference sequences. GEM TCR motif frequency was calculated as the fraction of unique TCRs that matched known GEM sequences by V/J usage and CDR3 length. Linear discriminant analysis with leave-one-out cross-validation, implemented in scikit-learn, was used to classify active tuberculosis. TCRdb stores this immuneACCESS table with in-frame sequences only. Part of the clones is absent; in the studies checked, under half of the shortfall reflects unresolved V genes, and no reason is known for the rest. V, J and clone size are taken as reported in that table, and D and trimming were inferred from the DNA itself. A total of 35,000 to 55,000 clones appear in this sample, approximately 94% of them only once. The top ten hold around 1.9% of the sample.

In regard to this clone: It has no known antigen specificity. Within one base of it there is no much larger clone, and no base qualities were kept.

Sequences were obtained from PBMCs. Recombination linked TRBV2 to TRBJ1-4, with a weak D call of TRBD1 (6 bases match). This clonotype was sampled from a donor aged 10 to 29 with latent tuberculosis or without tuberculosis infection. Some clones in this sample may be carry-over from other donors' samples. For the CDR3, the sequence is CASSAGAGARKLFF. In nucleotide form, the sequence is TGTGCCAGCAGTGCCGGGGCAGGGGCCCGTAAACTGTTTTTT.